One sample yielded the 18 T cell receptor beta chains listed below, sequenced in a study of T cell clonality in common variable immunodeficiency. Study-wide findings and caveats: Fewer deletions and N-nucleotide insertions were reportedly seen in common variable immunodeficiency TCR beta sequences.

Measured with immunoSEQ multiplex PCR; TCRdb has only the in-frame clones, and not every one. This listing includes roughly 16,000 clones. No antigen has been identified for these receptors. The sequenced sample consisted of peripheral blood mononuclear cells. These TCRs come from a human donor with common variable immunodeficiency.

The CDR3 DNA, read in part, is TGTGCCACAGGGGGACAGACTTTCTACAATGAG. Translated, it gives CATGGQTFYNE. The complete CDR3 sequence is CATGGQTFYNEQFF. The rearrangement uses TRBV19 and TRBJ2-1; 7 positions agree with TRBD1. The read comes to an end 3 residues before the CDR3 does, leaving the germline J gene to fill in the end. The V gene's germline CDR1 is LNHDA and CDR2 SQIVND (reference sequence). The trim removed 10 bases at V and 3 bases at J, leaving 9 bases unmatched. There are 14 residues in the CDR3.

The CDR3 protein is CASSVGLAGVVAEQYF. CDR3 bases read: TGTGCCAGTAGTGTCGGACTAGCGGGAGTGGTCGCCGAG. V usage is TRBV19 and J usage is TRBJ2-7; 13 nucleotides match TRBD2. The read terminates 3 residues before the CDR3 end, so the remaining end is supplied by the germline J gene. CDR1 is LNHDA and CDR2 is SQIVND in the germline V gene (reference sequence). The CDR3 has 16 amino acids. Losses at the gene ends were 5 bases for V and 6 bases for J; bases not matched to a gene: 10.

Details on this clone: The read halts 3 residues ahead of the CDR3 end, with the missing end drawn from the germline J gene. The chain links TRBV2 to TRBJ1-4; D possibly corresponds to TRBD1 (6 bases). Trimming pared 8 bases from V and 6 bases from J, leaving 13 bases between. Germline CDR1 is SNHLY and CDR2 is FYNNEI. The CDR3 extends over 13 amino acids. CDR3 bases read: TGTGCCAGCCACAGGGAGGCTTATGAAAAA. This gives the protein CASHREAYEK. The entire CDR3 reads CASHREAYEKLFF.

Remarks on this clone: The read stops 3 residues short of the end of the CDR3; the missing end is completed from the germline J gene. The chain is built from TRBV7-7 and TRBJ2-6, with 7 bases lining up with TRBD1. J gave up 4 bases and V 8 bases, and 5 bases lay outside the gene matches. The germline V gene has CDR1 SSHAT and CDR2 FNYEAQ (reference sequence). The CDR3 sequence is 14 residues long. The CDR3 reads CASGTGVGANVLTF. Partial CDR3 DNA: TGTGCCAGCGGAACAGGGGTCGGGGCCAACGTC. The full variable domain, with the rest looked up from reference TRBV7-7 and TRBJ2-6, is GAGVSQSPRYKVTKRGQDVTLRCDPISSHATLYWYQQALGQGPEFLTYFNYEAQPDKSGLPSDRFSAERPEGSISTLTIQRTEQRDSAMYRCASGTGVGANVLTFGAGSRLTVL.

To note about this clone: The read terminates 3 residues before the CDR3 end, so the remaining end is supplied by the germline J gene. The genes are TRBV5-1 and TRBJ1-1, with D possibly TRBD1 on 6 matching bases. The CDR3 sequence is 14 residues long. CDR1 and CDR2 from the germline V gene are SGHRS and YFSETQ. The sequenced part of the CDR3 DNA is TGCGCCAGCAAGGCGGGACATGAGGCAAATCGA. Translating gives CASKAGHEANR. The entire CDR3 is CASKAGHEANRAFF.

Concerning this clone itself: The read stops 3 residues short of the end of the CDR3; the missing end is completed from the germline J gene. The chain has TRBV30 and TRBJ1-2; 7 nucleotides match TRBD1. CDR3 length: 14 amino acids. V shed 4 bases, J shed 6 bases, and the junction held 11 bases outside the gene matches. Looked up from germline, CDR1 is GTSNPN and CDR2 is SVGIG (reference sequence). The sequenced CDR3 bases are TGTGCCTGGAAGGAGGCAGGGGGGAGTGATGGC. Amino acids: CAWKEAGGSDG. The complete CDR3 reads CAWKEAGGSDGYTF.

As to this clone: With the read ending 3 residues before the CDR3 end, the germline J gene is used to fill in that end. This rearrangement joins TRBV29-1 to TRBJ1-2; TRBD1 is a possible D gene (5 bases). CDR1 and CDR2 from the germline V gene are SQVTM and ANQGSEA. CDR3 length equals 11 residues. The CDR3 region is CSVPRAEGYTF. CDR3 bases read: TGCAGCGTTCCCAGGGCGGAGGGC.

By frequency, this clone is medium-sized (0.01 to 0.1%). The CDR3 end is not reached by the read, which stops 3 residues before it; the germline J gene fills it in. The chain recombines TRBV19 with TRBJ1-4; TRBD1 is a possible D gene (6 bases). V lost 1 base and J 7 bases, leaving 13 bases between the germline ends. The CDR3 totals 15 residues. Germline V gene data show CDR1 as LNHDA and CDR2 as SQIVND (reference sequence). CDR3 DNA (partial): TGTGCCAGTAGTATAGCCAAGACAGGAAGTGAAAAA. It is translated as CASSIAKTGSEK. The entire CDR3 is CASSIAKTGSEKLFF.

Worth noting for this clone: The read is 3 residues too short to cover the CDR3 end, so that end is filled in from the germline J gene. This rearrangement joins TRBV19 to TRBJ2-7, with 7 bases fitting TRBD2. Germline-derived CDR1 and CDR2 are LNHDA and SQIVND (reference sequence). The CDR3 is 14 residues long. V was pared by 5 bases and J by 0 bases, with 4 bases of the junction left unmatched. Incomplete CDR3 DNA: TGTGCCAGTAGTCGGGGAGGGTTCTCCTACGAG. Translation: CASSRGGFSYE. The entire CDR3 sequence reads CASSRGGFSYEQYF.

Comments on this clone: The read ends 3 residues early relative to the CDR3; the germline J gene fills the gap. V is TRBV7-3 and J is TRBJ2-7; 8 nucleotides match TRBD1. V lost 3 bases, J lost 0 bases, and 1 base stayed unmatched. The length of the CDR3 is 14 residues. Germline loops: CDR1 SGHTA, CDR2 FQGTGA. Partial CDR3 DNA: TGTGCCAGCAGCTTCACAGGGGGCTCCTACGAG. It translates to CASSFTGGSYE. The entire CDR3 reads CASSFTGGSYEQYF.

In terms of frequency, this clone is medium-sized. The CDR3 end lies 3 residues beyond the end of the read and is filled in from the germline J gene. V and J are TRBV2 and TRBJ2-1; no reliable D call. The CDR3 covers 12 residues. Trimming removed 7 bases at V and 9 bases at J, with 13 bases between. From germline, CDR1 is SNHLY and CDR2 FYNNEI. The CDR3 loop is CASTAPTIEQFF. The sequenced part of the CDR3 DNA is TGTGCCAGCACCGCGCCTACGATTGAG.

As to this clone: The CDR3 goes on 3 residues after the read ends, and that part is filled in from the germline J gene. The chain links TRBV11-3 to TRBJ2-7, with 7 bases lining up with TRBD1. Trimming cost V 4 bases and J 6 bases; bases outside gene matches: 12. CDR1 is SGHNT and CDR2 is YENEEA in the germline V gene. The CDR3 has 15 amino acids. The CDR3 spells CASSSDRVPPSEQYF. The covered CDR3 bases are TGTGCCAGCAGCTCTGACAGGGTCCCCCCCTCCGAG. The full variable domain, in which reference TRBV11-3 and TRBJ2-7 provide the parts outside the CDR3, is EAGVVQSPRYKIIEKKQPVAFWCNPISGHNTLYWYLQNLGQGPELLIRYENEEAVDDSQLPKDRFSAERLKGVDSTLKIQPAELGDSAVYLCASSSDRVPPSEQYFGPGTRLTVT.

As for this clone: From the germline J gene comes the end of the CDR3, since the read stops 3 residues before it. The chain couples TRBV4-2 to TRBJ1-4, with 9 bases fitting TRBD1. Trimming at V came to 9 bases and at J to 6 bases, leaving 11 bases not matched to a gene. CDR1 is LGHNA and CDR2 is YNFKEQ in the germline V gene. The CDR3 runs 15 residues. CDR3 residues: CASEEDRGQHEKLFF. Partial CDR3 DNA: TGTGCCAGTGAGGAGGACAGGGGTCAACATGAAAAA.

Remarks on this clone: The observed sequence ends 3 residues before the CDR3 terminus, with the missing tail filled in from the germline J gene. This chain connects TRBV18 to TRBJ2-6; D might be TRBD1 (6 bases). The ends were cut back, 5 bases at V and 4 bases at J, with 18 bases in the middle. The CDR3 totals 17 residues. The germline V gene encodes CDR1 KGHSH and CDR2 LQKENI. CDR3 protein: CASSVQGPGNGANVLTF. The covered CDR3 bases are TGTGCCAGCTCAGTACAGGGTCCGGGGAACGGGGCCAACGTC.

A note on this clone: Read data end 3 residues before the CDR3 end; the end is taken from the germline J gene. The chain is built from TRBV6-2 or TRBV6-3 and TRBJ2-7, with 8 bases aligning to TRBD2. V shed 4 bases and J 4 bases; nucleotides not matched to a gene: 6. CDR1 and CDR2 (germline): MNHEY, SVGEGT. The CDR3 extends over 14 amino acids. The CDR3 region is CASSFGGLVYEQYF. Partial CDR3 DNA: TGTGCCAGCAGTTTCGGGGGACTAGTATACGAG.

Measured by frequency, this clone is medium-sized. The read halts 3 residues ahead of the CDR3 end, with the missing end drawn from the germline J gene. The chain employs TRBV5-1 and TRBJ1-5, with no clear D. Per germline, CDR1 SGHRS and CDR2 YFSETQ. This CDR3 has 15 amino acids. Trimming shortened V by 4 bases and J by 0 bases, and 11 bases separated the two germline ends. CDR3 region: CASSKLPDSNQPQHF. CDR3 DNA (partial): TGCGCCAGCAGCAAACTACCGGATAGCAATCAGCCC.

Notes on this clone: The sequenced fragment ends 3 residues before the CDR3 boundary, so the rest is inferred from the germline J gene. The chain uses TRBV20-1 and TRBJ2-3; TRBD2 matches 11 bases. Germline trimming cut 0 bases from V and 6 bases from J; bases unmatched to any gene: 5. The length of the CDR3 is 15 residues. Germline V gene data show CDR1 as DFQATT and CDR2 as SNEGSKA (reference sequence). The CDR3: CSARDSGGVFDTQYF. The CDR3 DNA, read in part, is TGCAGTGCTAGAGATAGCGGGGGGGTGTTTGATACG.

Turning to this clone: Read data end 3 residues before the CDR3 end; the end is taken from the germline J gene. The chain is built from TRBV30 and TRBJ2-3; no reliable D call. The germline V and J ends were trimmed by 0 bases and 3 bases, with 7 bases remaining between them. Germline CDR1 is GTSNPN and CDR2 is SVGIG (reference sequence). The CDR3 spans 13 residues. CDR3 protein: CAWSVPATDTQYF. CDR3 bases read: TGTGCCTGGAGTGTCCCAGCGACAGATACG.